This T cell receptor (beta chain) comes out of a study of shared clonotypes between healthy human individuals. Study information: A couple of women and a few men aged 18 to 49 served as donors.

This clone came up once. One end of the junction is discordant with germline, which a read error may explain. Produced via immunoSEQ multiplex PCR; TCRdb's table is partial and in-frame only. The sample records roughly 1,500,000 clones, 95% to 99% being singletons. Germline lookup yields CDR1 SGHTA and CDR2 FQGNSA. The CDR3 sequence is 16 residues long. The chain couples TRBV7-2 to TRBJ2-7; 12 nucleotides match TRBD2. Sequencing was carried out using naive CD4+ T cells sorted from blood. Stated subset: CD45RA+ positively selected. The source is a man aged 25-45 years in good health. Here the CDR3 DNA reads TGTGCCAGCAGTTTAGCCGGACTAGCGGGACAGCTTGTGCAGTACTTC. This sequence encodes CASSLAGLAGQLVQYF. Full variable domain (rest looked up from reference TRBV7-2 and TRBJ2-7): GAGVSQSPSNKVTEKGKDVELRCDPISGHTALYWYRQSLGQGLEFLIYFQGNSAPDKSGLPSDRFSAERTGGSVSTLTIQRTQQEDSAVYLCASSLAGLAGQLVQYFGPGTRLTVT.